The clone carrying this TCR beta chain occurred a few times. Data came from immunoSEQ multiplex PCR; TCRdb stores just in-frame clones and leaves some out. The sample holds some 2,500,000 clones, more than 85% seen once. The data stem from a study of shared clonotypes between healthy human individuals. The CDR3 length is 12 residues. V shed 0 bases and J shed 8 bases, with 7 bases lying between them. CDR1 and CDR2 from the germline V gene are PRHDT and FYEKMQ (reference sequence). Sequences were obtained from naive CD4+ T cells from PBMCs. Subset denoted: CD45RA+ positively selected. This sequence was found in a man younger than 30 in good health. Some clones in this sample may be carry-over from other donors' samples. The rearrangement links TRBV13 to TRBJ1-1; D unclear. In DNA, the CDR3 is TGTGCCAGCAGCTTAGGCGGCAGAGAAGCTTTCTTT. Residues: CASSLGGREAFF.